This T cell receptor beta chain was profiled in a study of T-cell reconstitution after alpha-beta-depleted transplantation in children. Unique molecular identifiers were used to barcode this TCRbeta library. TCRdb processed the PCR reads anew with MiXCR; each CDR3 protein has one entry. Among 250,000 to 400,000 distinct CDR3 sequences, roughly 25% were seen once, and the ten largest hold approximately 11%. In its sample, this clonotype was seen a few times. Sequenced material: PBMCs, mostly from graft donor cells, taken 180 days after TCRalphabeta/CD19-depleted stem cell transplant. The origin of this receptor is a male patient younger than 18 who had a stem cell transplant for acute lymphoblastic leukemia, so the T cells may come from the graft donor.

CDR3 nucleotide sequence: TGCAGTGCTAGACCTTCAAGCGGGAGTTGGGTGGATACGCAGTATTTT. Protein: CSARPSSGSWVDTQYF. J is TRBJ2-3 and V is TRBV20-1; TRBD2 agrees at 8 bases. J gave up 6 bases and V 2 bases, and 13 bases lay outside the gene matches. Germline V gene lookup returns CDR1 DFQATT and CDR2 SNEGSKA (reference sequence). The CDR3 runs 16 residues.